What follows are 6 T cell receptor beta chains derived from one specimen sequenced in a study of blood T cells in healthy people across ages (dated by TCRdb to the mid-2010s). Library preparation was by 5' RACE. Reads for this sample came from an Illumina HiSeq 2500. A second PCR of roughly 6 to 12 cycles was run with a J-beta primer mix and a sample-barcoded 5' primer. TCRdb cleaned the public reads at Q25 with fastp, built clones with MiXCR and kept in-frame beta chains. A single entry per CDR3 protein holds the most common genes and DNA from its merged rows. In all, the sample holds roughly 700,000 distinct CDR3 sequences, and about a third of those were seen once. The ten largest clones add up to 15% to 17% of the sample. Sequencing input: blood. The receptor set was obtained from a woman of 80 years or more in good health. Donor details come from another sample of the same person, matched by shared clones.

To note about this clonotype: A read error may be the cause here, since a much bigger clone is one base away. The chain couples TRBV7-2 to TRBJ2-7; D is possibly TRBD1 (6 bases). The CDR3 has 14 amino acids. Germline V gene lookup returns CDR1 SGHTA and CDR2 FQGNSA. For the CDR3, the DNA is TGTGCCAGCACCCAGGGCCTCAGGGGCTACGGGCAGTACTTC. This sequence encodes CASTQGLRGYGQYF.

This clonotype was picked up a small number of times. The chain links TRBV20-1 to TRBJ1-3; D possibly corresponds to TRBD1 (5 bases). The V gene's germline CDR1 is DFQATT and CDR2 SNEGSKA (reference sequence). V was pared by 5 bases and J by 4 bases, with 9 bases between. This CDR3 contains 12 residues. The CDR3 protein is CSAEGLGNTIYF. CDR3 DNA sequence: TGCAGTGCTGAGGGACTGGGAAACACCATATATTTT.

The J gene is TRBJ2-1, the V gene TRBV7-2; 7 bases are shared with TRBD1. Per the germline V gene, CDR1 is SGHTA and CDR2 is FQGNSA. After removal of 1 base from V and 10 bases from J, the junction contained 7 bases not matched to a gene. CDR3 length: 14 amino acids. CDR3: CASSLGQGFGEQFF. CDR3 nucleotides: TGTGCCAGCAGCTTAGGACAGGGATTCGGGGAGCAGTTCTTC.

This clonotype was seen more than once but under ten times. This sequence joins TRBV7-8 and TRBJ2-7; 8 bases map to TRBD1. Trimming took 0 bases from V and 4 from J; bases not matched to a gene: 5. Per the germline V gene, CDR1 is SGHVS and CDR2 is FQNEAQ. CDR3 length: 15 residues. CDR3 sequence (DNA): TGTGCCAGCAGCTTAGCCGCAGGGGGCGAGTACGAGCAGTACTTC. Protein: CASSLAAGGEYEQYF.

This clonotype appeared a few times. The rearrangement links TRBV6-2 or TRBV6-3 to TRBJ2-1, with 8 bases aligning to TRBD2. The assigned J gene may be wrong: the sequence end matches TRBJ2-7 better. Germline CDR1 and CDR2: MNHEY and SVGEGT. There are 15 residues in the CDR3. The CDR3 region has the DNA TGTGCCAGCAGTGGACGGGGGGGCTCCTACAATGAGCAGTACTTC. Translated, it gives CASSGRGGSYNEQYF.

The V call is TRBV4-1, the J call TRBJ2-3; D remains unclear. The CDR3 has 16 residues. Between the trimmed V and J ends, which lost 0 bases and 1 base, there was a span of 11 bases. Germline-derived CDR1 and CDR2 are MGHRA and YSYEKL. The chain's CDR3 is CASSQDFEWGTDTQYF. The DNA of the CDR3 is TGCGCCAGCAGCCAAGATTTCGAGTGGGGCACAGATACGCAGTATTTT.